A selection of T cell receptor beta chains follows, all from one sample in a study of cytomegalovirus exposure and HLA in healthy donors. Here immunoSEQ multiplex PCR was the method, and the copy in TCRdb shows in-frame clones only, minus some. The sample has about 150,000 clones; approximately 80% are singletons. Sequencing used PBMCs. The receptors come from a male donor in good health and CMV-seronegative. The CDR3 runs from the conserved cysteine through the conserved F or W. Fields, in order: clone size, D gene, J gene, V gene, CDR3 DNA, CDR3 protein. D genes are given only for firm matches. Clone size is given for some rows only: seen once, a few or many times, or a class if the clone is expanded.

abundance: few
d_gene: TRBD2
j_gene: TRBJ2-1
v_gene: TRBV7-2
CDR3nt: TGTGCCAGCAGCTCGCTAGCGGGAGAAGGAATACATGAGCAGTTCTTC
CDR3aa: CASSSLAGEGIHEQFF

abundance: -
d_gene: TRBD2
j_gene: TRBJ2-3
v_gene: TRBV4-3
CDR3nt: TGCGCCAGCAGCCAACTAGCGGGGATTGCAGATACGCAGTATTTT
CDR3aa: CASSQLAGIADTQYF

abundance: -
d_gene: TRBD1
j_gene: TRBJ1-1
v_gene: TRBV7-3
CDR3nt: TGTGCCAGCAGCCCAGGGGGAAACACTGAAGCTTTCTTT
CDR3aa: CASSPGGNTEAFF

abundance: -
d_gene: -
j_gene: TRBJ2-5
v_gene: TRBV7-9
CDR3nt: TGTGCCAGCAGCGAAACAGGGACCCGGGCAGAGACCCAGTACTTC
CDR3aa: CASSETGTRAETQYF

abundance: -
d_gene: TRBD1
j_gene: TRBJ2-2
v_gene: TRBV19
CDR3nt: TGTGCCAGTAGTATCTATGGGACAGGGTCCGGGGAGCTGTTTTTT
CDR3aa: CASSIYGTGSGELFF

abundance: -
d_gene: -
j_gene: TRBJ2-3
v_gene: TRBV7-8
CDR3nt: TGTGCCAGCAGCTTAGCGCAGGCTTTAGATACGCAGTATTTT
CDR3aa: CASSLAQALDTQYF

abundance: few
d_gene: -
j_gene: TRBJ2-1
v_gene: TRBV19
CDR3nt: TGTGCCAGTAGTATTCTAGGCCCCACCACGAATGAGCAGTTCTTC
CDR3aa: CASSILGPTTNEQFF

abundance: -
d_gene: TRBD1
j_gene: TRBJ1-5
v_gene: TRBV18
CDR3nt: TGTGCCAGCTCACCCGGGACAGATAGCAATCAGCCCCAGCATTTT
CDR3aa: CASSPGTDSNQPQHF

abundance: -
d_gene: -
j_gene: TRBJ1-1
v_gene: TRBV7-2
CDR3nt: TGTGCCAGCAGCCAAACAGGGTTCTGGACTGAAGCTTTCTTT
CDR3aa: CASSQTGFWTEAFF

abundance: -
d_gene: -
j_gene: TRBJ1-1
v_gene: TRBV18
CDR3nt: TGTGCCAGCTCACCACTTATAGGGGCGGACACTGAAGCTTTCTTT
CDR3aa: CASSPLIGADTEAFF

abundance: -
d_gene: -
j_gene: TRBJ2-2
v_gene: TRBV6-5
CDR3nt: TGTGCCAGCACTCGGGGTAAACCTACCGGGGAGCTGTTTTTT
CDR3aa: CASTRGKPTGELFF

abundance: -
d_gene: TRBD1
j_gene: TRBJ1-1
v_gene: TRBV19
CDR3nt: TGTGCCAGTAACGGATTAGGTCGGACAGGGGTGGTGACTGAAGCTTTCTTT
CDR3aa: CASNGLGRTGVVTEAFF

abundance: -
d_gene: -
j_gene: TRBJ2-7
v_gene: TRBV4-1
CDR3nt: TGCGCCAGCAGCCAAGTCCCCGGGTACGAGCAGTACTTC
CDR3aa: CASSQVPGYEQYF

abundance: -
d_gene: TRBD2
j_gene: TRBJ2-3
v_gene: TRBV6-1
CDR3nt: TGTGCCAGCAGTGGGACTAGCGGGGGTTTGGGCACAGATACGCAGTATTTT
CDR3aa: CASSGTSGGLGTDTQYF

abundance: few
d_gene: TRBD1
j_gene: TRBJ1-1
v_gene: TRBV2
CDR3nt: TGTGCCAGCAGTGGACAGGGCCTCACTGAAGCTTTCTTT
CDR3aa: CASSGQGLTEAFF

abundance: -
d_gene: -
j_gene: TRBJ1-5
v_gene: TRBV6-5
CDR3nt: TGTGCCAGCAGTACCCCTGGGGCCGGGCAGCCCCAGCATTTT
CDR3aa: CASSTPGAGQPQHF

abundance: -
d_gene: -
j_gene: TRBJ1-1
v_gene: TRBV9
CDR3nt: TGTGCCAGCAGCCTCCGAGACATGAACACTGAAGCTTTCTTT
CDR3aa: CASSLRDMNTEAFF

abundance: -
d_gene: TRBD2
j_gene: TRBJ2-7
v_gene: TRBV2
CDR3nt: TGTGCCAGCAGTGCGGAGGGACTATCCTACGAGCAGTACTTC
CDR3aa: CASSAEGLSYEQYF

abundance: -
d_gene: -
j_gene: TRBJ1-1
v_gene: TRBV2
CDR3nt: TGTGCCAGCAGTGATTTTGACGGCGAGGCAGCTTTCTTT
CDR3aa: CASSDFDGEAAFF

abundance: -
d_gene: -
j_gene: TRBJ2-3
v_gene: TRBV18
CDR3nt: TGTGCCAGCTCACCCTCAGACACTACAGATACGCAGTATTTT
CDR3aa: CASSPSDTTDTQYF

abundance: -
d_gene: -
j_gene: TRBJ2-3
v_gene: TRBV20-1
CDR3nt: TGCAGTGCTCTTTATGGGCAGGGAAAATATTTT
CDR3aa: CSALYGQGKYF

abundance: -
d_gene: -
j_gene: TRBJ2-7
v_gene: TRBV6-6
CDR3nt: TGTGCCAGCATGGGCGCCTTAGGCGAGCAGTACTTC
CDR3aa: CASMGALGEQYF

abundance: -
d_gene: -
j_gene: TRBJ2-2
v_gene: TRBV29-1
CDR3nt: TGCAGCGCCGGACATACGAACACCGGGGAGCTGTTTTTT
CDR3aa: CSAGHTNTGELFF

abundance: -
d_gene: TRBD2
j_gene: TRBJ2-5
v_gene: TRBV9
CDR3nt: TGTGCCAGCAGCGCCGACTCTAGCGGGGGGGAGACCCAGTACTTC
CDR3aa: CASSADSSGGETQYF

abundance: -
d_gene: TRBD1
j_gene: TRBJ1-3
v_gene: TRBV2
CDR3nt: TGTGCCACCCAGGGGGCCTCTGGAAACACCATATATTTT
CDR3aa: CATQGASGNTIYF

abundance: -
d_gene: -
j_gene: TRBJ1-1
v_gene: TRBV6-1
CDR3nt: TGTGCCAGCAATGACGAGATGAACACTGAAGCTTTCTTT
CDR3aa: CASNDEMNTEAFF

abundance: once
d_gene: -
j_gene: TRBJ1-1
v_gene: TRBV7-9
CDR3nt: TGTGCCAGCAGCTTTACAGTTAGCGCTGAAGCTTTCTTT
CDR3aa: CASSFTVSAEAFF

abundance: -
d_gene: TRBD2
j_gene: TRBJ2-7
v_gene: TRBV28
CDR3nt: TGTGCCAGCAGTGCAACTAGCGGAAGCTCCTACGAGCAGTACTTC
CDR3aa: CASSATSGSSYEQYF

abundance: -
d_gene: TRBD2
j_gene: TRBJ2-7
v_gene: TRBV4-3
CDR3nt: TGCGCCAGCAGCCAAGATACTAGCGGAGCCTACGAGCAGTACTTC
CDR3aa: CASSQDTSGAYEQYF

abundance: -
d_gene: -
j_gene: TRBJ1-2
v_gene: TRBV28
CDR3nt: TGTGCCAGCGGGAGAGTTGGCTATGGCTACACCTTC
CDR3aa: CASGRVGYGYTF

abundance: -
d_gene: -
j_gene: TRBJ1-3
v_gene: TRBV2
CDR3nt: TGTGCCAGCCCCCCCAGGGCTGGAAACACCATATATTTT
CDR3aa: CASPPRAGNTIYF

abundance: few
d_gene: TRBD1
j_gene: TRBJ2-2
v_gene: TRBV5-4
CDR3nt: TGTGCCAGCAGCCCGGGACAGGGGAAAACCGGGGAGCTGTTTTTT
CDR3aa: CASSPGQGKTGELFF

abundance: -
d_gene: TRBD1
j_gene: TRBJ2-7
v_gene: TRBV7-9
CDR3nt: TGTTCCAGCAGCTTAGTGGGACAGGGAGCCTACGAGCAGTACTTC
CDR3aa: CSSSLVGQGAYEQYF

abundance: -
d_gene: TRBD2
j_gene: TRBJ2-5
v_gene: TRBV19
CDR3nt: TGTGCCAGTAGTATTAGAAGCGGGGCCCAAGAGACCCAGTACTTC
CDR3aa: CASSIRSGAQETQYF

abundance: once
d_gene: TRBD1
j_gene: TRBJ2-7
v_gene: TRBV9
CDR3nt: TGTGCCAGCAGCGTAGCGACAGGGAGCTCCTACGAGCAGTACTTC
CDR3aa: CASSVATGSSYEQYF

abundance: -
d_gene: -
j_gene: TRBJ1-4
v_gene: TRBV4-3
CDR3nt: TGCGCCAGCAGCCAAGCGCCGGGACTCAGTGAAAAACTGTTTTTT
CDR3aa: CASSQAPGLSEKLFF

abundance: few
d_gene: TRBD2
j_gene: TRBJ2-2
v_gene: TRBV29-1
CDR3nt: TGCAGCGTTGTTAGCGGGGTCGCCGGGGAGCTGTTTTTT
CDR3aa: CSVVSGVAGELFF

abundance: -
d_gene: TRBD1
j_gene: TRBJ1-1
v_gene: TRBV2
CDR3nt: TGTGCCAGCAGTCAGGGACAGACAAACACTGAAGCTTTCTTT
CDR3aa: CASSQGQTNTEAFF

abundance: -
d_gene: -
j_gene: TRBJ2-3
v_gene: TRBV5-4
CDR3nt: TGTGCCAGCAGCTCGGTTACAGGGAATCGGGCAGATACGCAGTATTTT
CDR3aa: CASSSVTGNRADTQYF

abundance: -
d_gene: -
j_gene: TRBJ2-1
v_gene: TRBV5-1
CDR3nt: TGCGCCAGCAGCTTGGCCGGGGATCACTCCTACAATGAGCAGTTCTTC
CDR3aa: CASSLAGDHSYNEQFF

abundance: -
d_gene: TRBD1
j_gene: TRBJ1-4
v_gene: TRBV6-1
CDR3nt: TGTGCCGGCAGTGGGACAGCAGTTCGAAATGAAAAACTGTTTTTT
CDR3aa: CAGSGTAVRNEKLFF